The subject of this entry is one TCR beta chain. Its target is unknown. Amplified TCR beta CDR3 regions came from RNA transcripts. A set of HTBI primers served as the primers for a first-round RT-PCR of the TCR CDR3. TCRdb reanalysed the multiplex PCR reads using MiXCR and keeps one entry per CDR3 protein. The sample includes 700,000 to 850,000 distinct CDR3 sequences, approximately 40% seen only once; the top ten take 31%. The CDR3 is 14 amino acids. Germline assignment: CDR1 LGHDT and CDR2 YNNKEL (reference sequence). Deletions cut 4 bases from V and 0 bases from J, with 9 bases between. It was over 9.5 ml of fresh peripheral blood that supplied the PBMCs. The sample comes from a study of T cells in Graves' hyperthyroidism and ophthalmopathy. Overall study results and limits: Most thyroid clonotypes expanded above 0.001 appeared in blood too.

The sequence was collected from a woman between 40 and 50 years old with Graves' hyperthyroidism. Specimen: blood. The chain has TRBV3-1 and TRBJ1-1; D is uncertain. Here the CDR3 reads CASSRGTLNTEAFF. The CDR3 region has the DNA TGTGCCAGCAGCCGTGGAACTTTGAACACTGAAGCTTTCTTT.